Sequencing of this T cell receptor (beta chain) was carried out in a study of blood T cell repertoires in COVID-19 (TCRdb year 2020). Some background on the complete study: The collaborator samples originated in the United States, Italy and Spain and spanned the acute and convalescent phases of COVID-19. The material from the prospective study consisted of cDNA or gDNA derived from T cells, B-cell-depleted T cells, or PBMCs. Samples came from the ongoing ImmuneRACE study (first 160 participants) plus 1,254 subjects from 6 global collaborators. Where available, HLA class I and class II types were taken from metadata supplied by the sample provider and were not determined by assay-based typing. The sample metadata nearly always contained a de-identified subject ID, COVID-19 status, age in years and sex. Deeply sampled blood TCRbeta repertoires from subjects exposed to, actively infected with, or recovered from COVID-19 were included in the dataset. The repertoires were made available in a free public database intended to serve as a resource for research on the immune response to SARS-CoV-2.

The CDR3 spans 12 residues, from the cysteine through the phenylalanine. Left in the record is the CDR3 DNA by itself, 36 bases read in frame from the first base. Each collaborating institution followed its own protocols to collect whole blood in K2EDTA tubes. For TCRbeta analysis, collaborators shipped samples in one of three forms: frozen whole blood, isolated PBMCs, or DNA extracted from either of those sample types. Comments on this clone: What this receptor recognizes is not known. Per-base quality was not reported, and no clone a single base away is much larger than it.

The study at large found these results: The amount of clinical and demographic metadata varied by source and participant and was provided uncurated.

The immunoSEQ Assay, a bias-controlled multiplex PCR, was used to amplify TCRbeta CDR3 regions from genomic DNA. Per the authors' processing: The number of nucleated cells in each sample was estimated by amplification of reference gene primers within the assay. Sequence reads were collapsed and filtered to measure the absolute abundance of every unique TCRbeta CDR3 rearrangement. For each sample, productive Simpson clonality was calculated as the square root of Simpson's diversity index across productive rearrangements. TCRdb retrieved this table from immuneACCESS and kept in-frame rearrangements only. Not all clones are present; in checked studies, unresolved V genes account for under half, and no reason is known for the remainder. V, J and clone size derive from that table, while D and trimming were established from the DNA sequence. Across this sample there are 300,000 or so clones, with around 90% seen only once. The ten most abundant clones make up about 1.2% of the sample.

The chain is made from TRBV21-1 and TRBJ1-6. TRBV21-1 is flagged as a pseudogene. This TCR was sampled from a man aged 70 or older with acute or convalescent COVID-19. Sequencing was done on a sample of peripheral blood. The DNA sequence reads TGTGCCAGCATACTCGGGTTTCCACCCCTCCACTTT. Its protein product is CASILGFPPLHF.